These 14 T cell receptor beta chains share one sample of origin, sequenced in a study of cytomegalovirus exposure and HLA in healthy donors. Using immunoSEQ multiplex PCR, the repertoire was profiled, and TCRdb retains in-frame clones only, with some absent. This table holds about 110,000 clones, roughly 90% found once. The sample taken for sequencing was PBMCs. The receptors were gathered from a woman aged 25 to 39 in good health and CMV-seropositive.

The V gene is TRBV21-1, the J gene TRBJ1-4; TRBD1, the table's D call, was not compared with the DNA. TRBV21-1 counts as a pseudogene. This CDR3 contains 15 residues. CDR3 sequence (DNA): TGTGCCAGCAGCAAAACGACAGGGACTAATGAAAAACTGTTTTTT. Residues: CASSKTTGTNEKLFF.

The rearrangement uses TRBV6-5 and TRBJ1-1, with D unclear. V lost 6 bases to trimming and J lost 2 bases, with 10 bases between them. The CDR3 loop spans 13 amino acids. Germline V lookup: CDR1 MNHEY, CDR2 SVGAGI. CDR3 in amino acids: CASRPLDNTEAFF. CDR3 bases: TGTGCCAGCAGGCCCTTAGATAACACTGAAGCTTTCTTT.

This chain connects TRBV11-2 to TRBJ2-5, with 8 bases lining up with TRBD2. The CDR3 is 16 amino acids. V gave up 5 bases and J gave up 5 bases; unmatched junction bases: 13. Germline V gives CDR1 SGHAT, CDR2 FQNNGV. The CDR3 here is CASSLKGLGSSETQYF. DNA for the CDR3: TGTGCCAGCAGCCTCAAGGGACTAGGGTCATCCGAGACCCAGTACTTC. Full variable domain (outside the CDR3, taken from reference TRBV11-2 and TRBJ2-5): EAGVAQSPRYKIIEKRQSVAFWCNPISGHATLYWYQQILGQGPKLLIQFQNNGVVDDSQLPKDRFSAERLKGVDSTLKIQPAKLEDSAVYLCASSLKGLGSSETQYFGPGTRLLVL.

The chain employs TRBV11-2 and TRBJ1-4, with TRBD1 matching over 8 bases. The CDR3 is 13 residues long. Germline CDR1 SGHAT, CDR2 FQNNGV. The junction had 6 bases not matched to a gene; V was cut back by 10 bases and J by 5 bases. As DNA, the CDR3 is TGTGCCACCGGCAGGGGGCCGAATGAAAAACTGTTTTTT. Translated, it gives CATGRGPNEKLFF.

The V and J genes are TRBV6-1 and TRBJ1-5, with D unclear. The V end was cut by 5 bases, the J end by 3 bases, with 11 bases between. Germline CDR1 is MNHNS and CDR2 is SASEGT. The CDR3 contains 14 residues. DNA for the CDR3: TGTGCCAGCAGTCTCGTCGGTATCAATCAGCCCCAGCATTTT. Its protein product is CASSLVGINQPQHF.

A single count supports this clone. V and J are TRBV29-1 and TRBJ2-2; 7 nucleotides align to TRBD1. Looked up from germline, CDR1 is SQVTM and CDR2 is ANQGSEA. This CDR3 is 14 amino acids long. V was pared by 5 bases and J by 2 bases, with 5 bases of the junction left unmatched. CDR3 sequence reads: CSVLRTGNTGELFF. The CDR3 DNA reads TGCAGCGTTCTCAGGACAGGCAACACCGGGGAGCTGTTTTTT.

The chain joins TRBV7-3 to TRBJ2-5; 8 nucleotides agree with TRBD2. The V gene's germline CDR1 is SGHTA and CDR2 FQGTGA. The CDR3 consists of 14 residues. Trimming at V came to 0 bases and at J to 7 bases, leaving 4 bases not matched to a gene. CDR3 sequence: CASSLTGGAGTQYF. CDR3 in DNA: TGTGCCAGCAGCTTAACCGGGGGGGCCGGGACCCAGTACTTC.

The gene calls are TRBV7-2 and TRBJ2-7; a weak D match, TRBD2 (5 bases). This CDR3 region has 14 residues. V gave up 0 bases and J gave up 5 bases, with 11 bases separating them. Germline V CDR1 and CDR2: SGHTA, FQGNSA. The CDR3, as DNA: TGTGCCAGCAGCTTAGCGCCGTACGGGAACGAGCAGTACTTC. It is translated as CASSLAPYGNEQYF. The entire variable domain, with the rest obtained from reference TRBV7-2 and TRBJ2-7, is as follows: GAGVSQSPSNKVTEKGKDVELRCDPISGHTALYWYRQSLGQGLEFLIYFQGNSAPDKSGLPSDRFSAERTGGSVSTLTIQRTQQEDSAVYLCASSLAPYGNEQYFGPGTRLTVT.

V gene TRBV7-3 combines with J gene TRBJ2-2, with TRBD2 identical over 8 bases. The trim removed 5 bases at V and 0 bases at J, leaving 5 bases unmatched. Germline V gene data show CDR1 as SGHTA and CDR2 as FQGTGA. CDR3 length equals 16 residues. CDR3 sequence (DNA): TGTGCCAGCAGCATGCCGGGACTAGCGAACACCGGGGAGCTGTTTTTT. It encodes CASSMPGLANTGELFF.

The V and J genes are TRBV6-1 and TRBJ1-2; D possibly corresponds to TRBD1 (6 bases). Trimming removed 2 bases from V and 5 bases from J, with 18 bases in between. The CDR3 is 16 amino acids. Germline V lookup: CDR1 MNHNS, CDR2 SASEGT. The CDR3: CASSEKPTGLEYGYTF. CDR3 bases: TGTGCCAGCAGTGAAAAACCCACAGGGTTGGAATATGGCTACACCTTC.

The chain combines TRBV7-9 with TRBJ2-1; 8 nucleotides agree with TRBD2. Germline CDR1 SEHNR, CDR2 FQNEAQ (reference sequence). Trimming removed 8 bases from V and 4 bases from J; junction bases left unmatched: 4. The CDR3 is 13 amino acids. In DNA, the CDR3 is TGTGCCAGCTCGAGACTAGCGTACAATGAGCAGTTCTTC. It codes for CASSRLAYNEQFF.

This clone was counted a single time. The chain recombines TRBV7-9 with TRBJ2-3; 10 bases align to TRBD2. Germline V CDR1 and CDR2: SEHNR, FQNEAQ (reference sequence). This CDR3 has 16 residues. The junction had 5 bases not matched to a gene; V was cut back by 2 bases and J by 3 bases. The CDR3 bases are TGTGCCAGCAGCTTAAGGAGCGGGGGGGAGACAGATACGCAGTATTTT. This translates into CASSLRSGGETDTQYF.

V usage is TRBV7-2 and J usage is TRBJ1-2; 7 nucleotides agree with TRBD1. The J segment lost 4 bases and the V segment lost 1 base, leaving 6 bases of the junction unmatched. The CDR3 has 15 residues. The germline CDR1 and CDR2 sequences are SGHTA and FQGNSA. CDR3 DNA: TGTGCCAGCAGCTTAGGGATGACAGGGTCCTATGGCTACACCTTC. Amino acids: CASSLGMTGSYGYTF.

This chain links TRBV9 with TRBJ2-7; D may be TRBD2 (5 bases). The germline gives CDR1 SGDLS, CDR2 YYNGEE. The CDR3 spans 15 residues. The ends were cut back, 0 bases at V and 3 bases at J, with 13 bases in the middle. The CDR3 sequence: CASSVGVAPDYEQYF. The CDR3 DNA sequence: TGTGCCAGCAGCGTAGGAGTAGCGCCCGACTACGAGCAGTACTTC.